A selection of T cell receptor beta chains follows, all from one sample in a study of cytomegalovirus exposure and HLA in healthy donors. Produced via immunoSEQ multiplex PCR; TCRdb's table is partial and in-frame only. The sample has 100,000 or so clones, 81% seen once; the top ten hold over 9%. Sequenced: PBMCs. All receptors come from a human donor in good health. The CDR3 runs from the conserved cysteine through the conserved F or W. Fields, in order: V gene, clone size, J gene, D gene, CDR3 protein, CDR3 DNA. D genes are given only for firm matches. Size is omitted from some rows. Given values are once, few, many or a class for expanded clones.

TRBV5-4	-	TRBJ2-7	-	CASSSLEGYEQYF	TGTGCCAGCAGCTCGCTAGAGGGATACGAGCAGTACTTC
TRBV11-1	-	TRBJ2-5	TRBD2	CASSLREGETQYF	TGTGCCAGCAGCTTGAGGGAGGGGGAGACCCAGTACTTC
TRBV7-9	-	TRBJ2-7	TRBD1	CASSPPGTGTYEQYF	TGTGCCAGCAGCCCCCCCGGGACAGGGACGTACGAGCAGTACTTC
TRBV6-1	few	TRBJ1-5	TRBD1	CASSPGQGSNQPQHF	TGTGCCAGCAGCCCGGGACAGGGTAGCAATCAGCCCCAGCATTTT
TRBV18	-	TRBJ1-5	TRBD1	CASSPRDRVSGQPQHF	TGTGCCAGCTCACCACGGGACAGGGTATCGGGTCAGCCCCAGCATTTT
TRBV6-5	-	TRBJ2-7	-	CASSPLGRGEQYF	TGTGCCAGCAGTCCTCTGGGCCGTGGCGAGCAGTACTTC
TRBV6-6	-	TRBJ2-7	TRBD1	CASKGSGQGLWGQYF	TGTGCCAGCAAGGGGTCGGGACAGGGCCTTTGGGGGCAGTACTTC
TRBV6-5	-	TRBJ2-2	TRBD2	CASKLATSGTGGLFF	TGTGCCAGCAAACTAGCGACCTCAGGCACCGGGGGGCTGTTTTTT
TRBV7-6	few	TRBJ2-7	-	CASSSISSVKSYEQYF	TGTGCCAGCAGCTCCATAAGTAGCGTGAAGTCCTACGAGCAGTACTTC
TRBV6-5	once	TRBJ2-7	TRBD1	CASSYRSGTGYIEQYF	TGTGCCAGCAGTTACCGCTCCGGGACAGGGTACATCGAGCAGTACTTC
TRBV9	-	TRBJ1-1	TRBD1	CASSVTQGGQAFF	TGTGCCAGCAGCGTCACACAGGGGGGTCAGGCTTTCTTT
TRBV7-3	-	TRBJ2-6	-	CASSLQASGANVLTF	TGTGCCAGCAGCTTACAGGCTTCTGGGGCCAACGTCCTGACTTTC
TRBV5-1	few	TRBJ2-7	TRBD1	CASRTSDRSFYEQYF	TGCGCCAGCAGAACGTCGGACAGGTCCTTCTACGAGCAGTACTTC
TRBV6-6	-	TRBJ2-5	-	CASCQDSVQETQYF	TGTGCCAGCTGTCAGGACAGCGTACAAGAGACCCAGTACTTC
TRBV29-1	-	TRBJ2-3	TRBD2	CSVNPGGKTTDTQYF	TGCAGCGTCAACCCGGGGGGTAAGACGACAGATACGCAGTATTTT
TRBV4-2	-	TRBJ1-3	-	CASSPLGQGSVSGNTIYF	TGTGCCAGCAGCCCCCTCGGGCAGGGCAGTGTCTCTGGAAACACCATATATTTT
TRBV5-1	once	TRBJ2-3	-	CASSLALGTGSETDTQYF	TGCGCCAGCAGCTTGGCCTTGGGTACAGGTAGTGAGACAGATACGCAGTATTTT
TRBV18	-	TRBJ2-1	TRBD2	CASSPPGLAGGSYNEQFF	TGTGCCAGCTCACCACCGGGACTAGCGGGAGGGTCATACAATGAGCAGTTCTTC
TRBV2	-	TRBJ1-2	TRBD1	CASRMGQGEWYGYTF	TGTGCCAGCAGGATGGGACAGGGGGAATGGTATGGCTACACCTTC
TRBV29-1	-	TRBJ2-7	-	CSAPGIAGGQYF	TGCAGCGCGCCCGGGATCGCCGGCGGGCAGTACTTC
TRBV15	-	TRBJ2-1	TRBD2	CATSHNGREITGYNEQFF	TGTGCCACCAGCCACAATGGGCGGGAGATAACGGGATACAATGAGCAGTTCTTC
TRBV15	-	TRBJ1-4	-	CATSRDYGGVSEKLFF	TGTGCCACCAGCAGAGATTACGGGGGTGTCAGTGAAAAACTGTTTTTT
TRBV2	once	TRBJ1-1	-	CASSVGVTEAFF	TGTGCCAGCAGTGTCGGAGTCACTGAAGCTTTCTTT
TRBV7-2	-	TRBJ2-1	-	CASTSEDEQFF	TGTGCCAGCACCTCAGAAGATGAGCAGTTCTTC
TRBV7-2	-	TRBJ1-2	-	CASSLSTGDKNYGYTF	TGTGCCAGCAGCCTCTCTACAGGAGACAAAAACTATGGCTACACCTTC
TRBV19	-	TRBJ1-3	TRBD1	CASEQGTTSGNTIYF	TGTGCCAGTGAACAGGGGACGACCTCTGGAAACACCATATATTTT
TRBV28	once	TRBJ1-1	-	CASSSTGGGNTEAFF	TGTGCCAGCAGTTCGACAGGTGGGGGGAACACTGAAGCTTTCTTT
TRBV5-5	-	TRBJ2-1	-	CASSLGGARSNEQFF	TGTGCCAGCAGCTTAGGAGGGGCCCGCTCCAATGAGCAGTTCTTC
TRBV7-3	-	TRBJ2-2	-	CASREGYGELFF	TGTGCCAGCAGAGAGGGATATGGGGAGCTGTTTTTT
TRBV30	-	TRBJ1-2	-	CAWSVRDGGYGYTF	TGTGCCTGGAGTGTACGGGATGGAGGGTATGGCTACACCTTC
TRBV19	-	TRBJ2-2	TRBD2	CASSIGLLAARGGELFF	TGTGCCAGTAGTATAGGACTACTAGCGGCTAGGGGCGGGGAGCTGTTTTTT
TRBV9	-	TRBJ2-7	TRBD2	CASSVGLAGSYEQYF	TGTGCCAGCAGCGTAGGACTAGCGGGATCCTACGAGCAGTACTTC
TRBV28	-	TRBJ1-6	-	CASSFGTGRDSPLHF	TGTGCCAGCAGTTTCGGGACCGGGAGGGATTCACCCCTCCACTTT
TRBV27	-	TRBJ2-1	TRBD2	CASRLAGGPYNEQFF	TGTGCCAGCAGACTAGCGGGAGGGCCCTACAATGAGCAGTTCTTC
TRBV7-9	-	TRBJ1-4	TRBD1	CASSFRTGRDRATNEKLFF	TGTGCCAGCAGCTTTCGGACAGGGAGAGATAGGGCAACTAATGAAAAACTGTTTTTT
TRBV7-8	-	TRBJ1-5	-	CASSPANIDNQPQHF	TGTGCCAGCAGCCCCGCCAACATCGACAATCAGCCCCAGCATTTT
TRBV7-2	-	TRBJ2-2	-	CASSSPPGRRAGELFF	TGTGCCAGCAGCTCTCCTCCCGGAAGGAGGGCCGGGGAGCTGTTTTTT
TRBV11-2	-	TRBJ2-7	TRBD1	CASSLSPRGRLDEQYF	TGTGCCAGCAGCTTATCCCCCAGGGGGCGCTTGGACGAGCAGTACTTC
TRBV9	once	TRBJ2-2	-	CASRIGAGNTGELFF	TGTGCCAGCAGGATAGGGGCAGGGAACACCGGGGAGCTGTTTTTT
TRBV6-5	-	TRBJ2-6	-	CASSYSSSGANVLTF	TGTGCCAGCAGTTACTCGAGCTCTGGGGCCAACGTCCTGACTTTC
TRBV9	-	TRBJ2-5	TRBD2	CASSVGLAGESRQETQYF	TGTGCCAGCAGCGTAGGACTAGCGGGAGAATCTAGGCAAGAGACCCAGTACTTC
TRBV5-1	-	TRBJ2-3	-	CASSLMTGYTDTQYF	TGCGCCAGCAGCTTGATGACAGGATACACAGATACGCAGTATTTT
TRBV6-5	-	TRBJ2-7	TRBD1	CASSYSTGLSYEQYF	TGTGCCAGCAGTTACTCGACAGGGTTAAGCTACGAGCAGTACTTC
TRBV5-5	-	TRBJ2-1	-	CASSLGMGDNEQFF	TGTGCCAGCAGCTTGGGAATGGGAGACAATGAGCAGTTCTTC
TRBV9	-	TRBJ1-2	TRBD1	CASSEDSTGFYGYTF	TGTGCCAGCAGCGAAGATTCGACAGGGTTCTATGGCTACACCTTC
TRBV4-2	once	TRBJ2-1	TRBD2	CASSQEEGTSGSYEQFF	TGTGCCAGCAGCCAAGAAGAGGGGACTAGCGGGAGTTATGAGCAGTTCTTC
TRBV7-2	-	TRBJ2-7	-	CASTTGGHPSGEQYF	TGTGCCAGCACCACGGGGGGCCACCCCTCGGGCGAGCAGTACTTC
TRBV10-3	-	TRBJ2-7	-	CAISEPPTSVGGEQYF	TGTGCCATCAGTGAACCCCCGACTAGTGTAGGTGGCGAGCAGTACTTC
TRBV11-2	-	TRBJ2-1	-	CASSPGLYNEQFF	TGTGCCAGCAGCCCGGGTTTATACAATGAGCAGTTCTTC
TRBV19	-	TRBJ1-1	TRBD1	CASSKKQGGSSMNTEAFF	TGTGCCAGTAGTAAGAAACAGGGGGGATCTTCCATGAACACTGAAGCTTTCTTT
TRBV18	once	TRBJ1-1	-	CASSPNKGTTSNTEAFF	TGTGCCAGCTCACCTAATAAGGGGACAACATCAAACACTGAAGCTTTCTTT
TRBV5-1	few	TRBJ1-1	-	CASSLRPGTEAFF	TGCGCCAGCAGCTTGCGACCGGGCACTGAAGCTTTCTTT
TRBV19	-	TRBJ1-3	-	CASSPDTNTIYF	TGTGCCAGTAGCCCCGACACCAACACCATATATTTT
TRBV7-9	-	TRBJ1-4	TRBD1	CASSLAPGQGNEKLFF	TGTGCCAGCAGCTTAGCGCCGGGACAGGGTAACGAAAAACTGTTTTTT